These 11 T cell receptor beta chains came from one sample sequenced in a study of T cell repertoires in cytomegalovirus infection. TCRdb reprocessed the reads with MiXCR, giving one entry per CDR3 protein. The table records some 400,000 distinct CDR3 sequences, about a sixth of them present only once. The specimen sequenced was PBMCs. The receptors here all came from a human donor in good health (CMV status not recorded). Some clones in this sample may be carry-over from other donors' samples.

In regard to this clonotype: This may arise from a read error, as a much more abundant clone is one base away. The J gene is TRBJ2-5, the V gene TRBV5-6, with a possible D match to TRBD1 (6 bases). Trimming removed 8 bases at V and 7 bases at J, with 12 bases between. Germline assignment: CDR1 SGHDT and CDR2 YYEEEE. There are 11 residues in the CDR3. Here the CDR3 DNA reads TGTGCCAGTCACAAAGGGGGGACCCAGTACTTC. This encodes CASHKGGTQYF.

The chain links TRBV7-8 to TRBJ2-3; 13 bases align to TRBD2. J was trimmed by 4 bases and V by 8 bases; bases with no gene match: 15. Looked up from germline, CDR1 is SGHVS and CDR2 is FQNEAQ. The CDR3 has 18 amino acids. The CDR3 sequence: CASSKVRLAGGHADTQYF. In nucleotides, the CDR3 is TGTGCCAGCTCAAAGGTTCGACTAGCGGGGGGCCACGCAGATACGCAGTATTTT.

The table lists this clonotype with many counts. V usage is TRBV7-8 and J usage is TRBJ2-6; D uncertain. This CDR3 comprises 14 residues. Deletions cut 6 bases from V and 2 bases from J, with 8 bases between. Germline V gives CDR1 SGHVS, CDR2 FQNEAQ. CDR3 amino acids: CASSRAPGANVLTF. The CDR3 bases are TGTGCCAGCAGTAGGGCTCCTGGGGCCAACGTCCTGACTTTC. The variable domain in full, with the rest retrieved from reference TRBV7-8 and TRBJ2-6, is GAGVSQSPRYKVAKRGQDVALRCDPISGHVSLFWYQQALGQGPEFLTYFQNEAQLDKSGLPSDRFFAERPEGSVSTLKIQRTQQEDSAVYLCASSRAPGANVLTFGAGSRLTVL.

This clonotype was recorded a few times. This chain uses TRBV5-1 with TRBJ2-1; D assignment may be TRBD1 or TRBD2 (6 bases each). Germline loops: CDR1 SGHRS, CDR2 YFSETQ. The CDR3 is 14 amino acids. V lost 1 base, J lost 8 bases, and 13 bases lay in between. CDR3 sequence reads: CASSLLGGLDEQFF. The CDR3 DNA is TGCGCCAGCAGCTTGCTGGGGGGCCTTGATGAGCAGTTCTTC.

This clonotype was seen more than once but under ten times. This chain links TRBV9 with TRBJ1-1; no definite D call. Per the germline V gene, CDR1 is SGDLS and CDR2 is YYNGEE. With 4 bases removed from V and 1 base from J, the gap between germline ends came to 8 bases. The CDR3 sequence is 13 residues long. The CDR3 DNA is TGTGCCAGCAGCATTAGTCGGAACACTGAAGCTTTCTTT. It yields the protein CASSISRNTEAFF.

The table lists this clonotype with a few counts. The V gene is TRBV7-9, the J gene TRBJ2-1; 7 bases map to TRBD1. Germline V gene lookup returns CDR1 SEHNR and CDR2 FQNEAQ (reference sequence). Trimming took 4 bases from V and 8 from J; bases not matched to a gene: 8. The CDR3 spans 14 residues. The CDR3 DNA follows: TGTGCCAGCAGCTATCTGGACAGGAAGGATGAGCAGTTCTTC. It specifies CASSYLDRKDEQFF. Combining the CDR3 with reference TRBV7-9 and TRBJ2-1 gives the whole variable domain DTGVSQNPRHKITKRGQNVTFRCDPISEHNRLYWYRQTLGQGPEFLTYFQNEAQLEKSRLLSDRFSAERPKGSFSTLEIQRTEQGDSAMYLCASSYLDRKDEQFFGPGTRLTVL.

This clonotype was observed at least ten times. The chain links TRBV7-8 to TRBJ2-7; 14 positions match TRBD2. J gave up 5 bases and V 5 bases, and 11 bases lay outside the gene matches. CDR1 is SGHVS and CDR2 is FQNEAQ in the germline V gene. This CDR3 comprises 17 residues. The CDR3 nucleotides read TGTGCCAGCAGCCCCGGACTAGCGGGGGGTACTGGCCACGAGCAGTACTTC. This translates into CASSPGLAGGTGHEQYF.

This chain joins TRBV6-5 and TRBJ1-6; 7 positions agree with TRBD1. The CDR3 runs 13 residues. Germline loops: CDR1 MNHEY, CDR2 SVGAGI. J lost 10 bases, V lost 6 bases, and 6 bases had no gene match. This CDR3 reads CASRQGVGSPLHF. Here the CDR3 DNA reads TGTGCCAGCAGGCAGGGGGTCGGCTCACCCCTCCACTTT.

This clonotype was counted many times. The chain has TRBV6-1 and TRBJ2-1; TRBD2 might be the D (6 bases). Deletions cut 6 bases from V and 0 bases from J, with 9 bases between. CDR1 and CDR2 (germline): MNHNS, SASEGT. The CDR3 loop spans 14 amino acids. The CDR3 spells CASRAGSSYNEQFF. The DNA of the CDR3 is TGTGCCAGCAGGGCCGGGAGCTCCTACAATGAGCAGTTCTTC.

There are a few counts of this clonotype. The V gene is TRBV7-8, the J gene TRBJ1-2; D remains ambiguous. In germline, CDR1 is SGHVS, CDR2 FQNEAQ. V was cut by 2 bases and J by 4 bases, with 11 bases left in between. CDR3 length equals 14 residues. The CDR3 bases are TGTGCCAGCAGCTTATCCGGGAGGGTCTATGGCTACACCTTC. Protein sequence: CASSLSGRVYGYTF.

The chain recombines TRBV7-9 with TRBJ2-3, with no clear D. The CDR3 loop spans 16 amino acids. CDR1 SEHNR and CDR2 FQNEAQ come from the germline V gene (reference sequence). V dropped 4 bases and J dropped 0 bases, with 14 bases sitting between them. In DNA form, the CDR3 reads TGTGCCAGCAGCTCTCAGAAGGGATCTAGCACAGATACGCAGTATTTT. Translated: CASSSQKGSSTDTQYF.